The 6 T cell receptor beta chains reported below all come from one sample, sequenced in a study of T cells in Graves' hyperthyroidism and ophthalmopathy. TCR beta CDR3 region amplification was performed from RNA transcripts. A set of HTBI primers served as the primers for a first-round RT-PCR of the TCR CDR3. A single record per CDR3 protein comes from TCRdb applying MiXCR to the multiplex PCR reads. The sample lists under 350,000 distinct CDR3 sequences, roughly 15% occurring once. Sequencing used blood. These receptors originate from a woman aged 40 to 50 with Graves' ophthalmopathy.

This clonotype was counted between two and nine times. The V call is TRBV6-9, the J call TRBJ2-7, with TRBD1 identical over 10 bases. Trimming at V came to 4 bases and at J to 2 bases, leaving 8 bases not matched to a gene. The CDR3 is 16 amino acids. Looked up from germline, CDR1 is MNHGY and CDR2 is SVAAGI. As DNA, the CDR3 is TGTGCCAGCAGTTTCGCCGGGACAGGGGACCCCTACGAGCAGTACTTC. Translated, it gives CASSFAGTGDPYEQYF.

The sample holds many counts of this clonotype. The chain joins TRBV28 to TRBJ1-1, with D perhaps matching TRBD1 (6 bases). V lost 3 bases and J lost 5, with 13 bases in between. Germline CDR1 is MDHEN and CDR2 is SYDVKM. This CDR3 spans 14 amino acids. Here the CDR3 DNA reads TGTGCCAGCAGTTTGACCAGGGGTGGAACTGAAGCTTTCTTT. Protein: CASSLTRGGTEAFF.

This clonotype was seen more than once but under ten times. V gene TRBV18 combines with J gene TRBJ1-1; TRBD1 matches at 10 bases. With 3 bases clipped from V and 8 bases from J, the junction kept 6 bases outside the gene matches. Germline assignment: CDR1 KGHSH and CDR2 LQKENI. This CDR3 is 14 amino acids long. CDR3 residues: CASSPRQGAREAFF. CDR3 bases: TGTGCCAGCTCACCTCGACAGGGGGCGAGAGAAGCTTTCTTT.

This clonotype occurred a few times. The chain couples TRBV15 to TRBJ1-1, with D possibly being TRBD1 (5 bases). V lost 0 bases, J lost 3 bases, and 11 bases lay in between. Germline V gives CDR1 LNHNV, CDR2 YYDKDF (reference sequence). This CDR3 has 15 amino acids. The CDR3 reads CATSRDYQGYTEAFF. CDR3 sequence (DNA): TGTGCCACCAGCAGAGATTATCAGGGTTACACTGAAGCTTTCTTT.

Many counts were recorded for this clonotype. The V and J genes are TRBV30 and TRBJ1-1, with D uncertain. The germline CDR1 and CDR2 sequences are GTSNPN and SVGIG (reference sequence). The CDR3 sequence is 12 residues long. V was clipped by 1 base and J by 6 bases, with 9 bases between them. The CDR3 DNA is TGTGCCTGGAGTGAGTTTACTGCTGAAGCTTTCTTT. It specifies CAWSEFTAEAFF.

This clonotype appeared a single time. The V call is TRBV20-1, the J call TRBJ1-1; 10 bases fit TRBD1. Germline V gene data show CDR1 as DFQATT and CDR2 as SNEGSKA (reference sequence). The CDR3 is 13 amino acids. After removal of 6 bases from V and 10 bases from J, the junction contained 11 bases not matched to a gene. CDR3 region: CSATTSGTGVAFF. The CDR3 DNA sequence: TGCAGTGCCACAACATCCGGGACAGGGGTAGCTTTCTTT.